The clone carrying this T cell receptor (beta chain) appeared many times. The use of a sample-barcoded 5' primer and a J-beta primer mix characterized a second PCR of about 7 to 12 cycles. Via MiXCR, TCRdb re-called the 5' RACE reads, giving one row per CDR3 protein. This sample carries about 640,000 distinct CDR3 sequences, approximately 30% of them seen once, and the ten largest clones take 15% to 17%. The V end was cut by 5 bases, the J end by 0 bases, with 11 bases between. This CDR3 has 14 amino acids. The germline V gene has CDR1 MDHEN and CDR2 SYDVKM. This sample is part of a study of blood T cells in healthy people across ages. Across the whole study: Template switching retrieved approximately one barcoded beta molecule for each two T cells.

Donors ranged from 6 to 90 years old and were healthy Caucasians in Russia. Staff drew roughly 10 milliliters of peripheral blood from each donor. Each sample provided at least 5 micrograms of extracted total RNA. The clonotype comes from a woman of 80 years or more in good health. V and J are TRBV28 and TRBJ2-7, with D tentatively TRBD1 or TRBD2 (6 bases each). Sequenced: blood. Written as DNA, the CDR3 is TGTGCCAGCAGTGGAGGGGGGAGCTCCTACGAGCAGTACTTC. Its translation: CASSGGGSSYEQYF.